Listed below are T cell receptor beta chains from one sample, sequenced in a study of CD8 T cells in ankylosing spondylitis. TCRdb reanalysed the 5' RACE reads using MiXCR and keeps one entry per CDR3 protein. The table has 700,000 to 1,000,000 distinct CDR3 sequences, approximately 12% seen once. What was sequenced was blood, either unsorted or a sorted T cell fraction (not recorded which). All receptors derive from a male donor with ankylosing spondylitis. CDR3s include the opening cysteine and the closing phenylalanine or tryptophan. The D gene is left open where the match is weak. Rows give clone size only sometimes, using once, few, many, or a class for an expanded clone.

V: TRBV20-1; size: few; J: TRBJ2-2; D: NA; CDR3: CSARDGFTGELFF; DNA: TGCAGTGCTAGAGACGGGTTCACCGGGGAGCTGTTTTTT
V: TRBV7-2; size: NA; J: TRBJ2-5; D: TRBD2; CDR3: CASTQNQRGSQETQYF; DNA: TGTGCCAGCACACAGAACCAGCGGGGATCACAAGAGACCCAGTACTTC
V: TRBV12-3/TRBV12-4; size: many; J: TRBJ1-5; D: NA; CDR3: CASSQANQPQHF; DNA: TGTGCCAGCTCCCAAGCCAATCAGCCCCAGCATTTT
V: TRBV11-2; size: NA; J: TRBJ2-1; D: NA; CDR3: CASSSTVAYNEQFF; DNA: TGTGCCAGCAGCTCCACGGTAGCCTACAATGAGCAGTTCTTC
V: TRBV6-6; size: NA; J: TRBJ1-5; D: NA; CDR3: CASTLRPAQPQHF; DNA: TGTGCCAGCACCCTCCGTCCCGCTCAGCCCCAGCATTTT
V: TRBV5-1; size: NA; J: TRBJ2-7; D: NA; CDR3: CASSPEMNNEQYF; DNA: TGCGCCAGCAGCCCCGAAATGAACAACGAGCAGTACTTC
V: TRBV12-3/TRBV12-4; size: many; J: TRBJ2-1; D: TRBD2; CDR3: CASVTSGTYNEQFF; DNA: TGTGCCAGCGTGACTAGCGGGACTTACAATGAGCAGTTCTTC
V: TRBV4-3; size: few; J: TRBJ2-7; D: NA; CDR3: CASSQMLPGEQYF; DNA: TGCGCCAGCAGCCAAATGTTGCCTGGGGAGCAGTACTTC
V: TRBV28; size: few; J: TRBJ2-3; D: NA; CDR3: CASRGLATGTDTQYF; DNA: TGTGCCAGCAGGGGTCTAGCGACGGGGACAGATACGCAGTATTTT
V: TRBV5-4; size: NA; J: TRBJ2-5; D: NA; CDR3: CASSLDVMGTQYF; DNA: TGTGCCAGCAGCCTGGACGTTATGGGGACCCAGTACTTC
V: TRBV7-6; size: few; J: TRBJ2-5; D: NA; CDR3: CASSSTFGGGTQYF; DNA: TGTGCCAGCAGTTCTACCTTTGGGGGCGGGACCCAGTACTTC